This T cell receptor (beta chain) was captured by sequencing in a study of blood T cell repertoires in COVID-19. For the study at large: Both acute and convalescent COVID-19 samples were obtained from the United States, Italy and Spain.

Germline loops: CDR1 SNHLY, CDR2 FYNNEI. This CDR3 is 14 amino acids long. V lost 5 bases, J lost 0 bases, and 8 bases lay in between. Some clones are missing from TCRdb's copy, which holds only in-frame ones; the method was immunoSEQ multiplex PCR. The sample records 100,000 to 120,000 clones, almost 80% being singletons. The chain couples TRBV2 to TRBJ2-1; D is possibly TRBD2 (5 bases). The TCR comes from an elderly woman with active or convalescent COVID-19. The sequenced sample consisted of peripheral blood. CDR3 DNA sequence: TGTGCCAGCAGTAGTGAGGGCTCCTACAATGAGCAGTTCTTC. Its protein product is CASSSEGSYNEQFF.